This TCR beta chain originates from a study of shared clonotypes between healthy human individuals (dated by TCRdb to 2018 to 2020). The study in broad terms: The cohort included a few men and a couple of women between 18 and 49 years of age. To estimate repertoire size and how much clonotype sharing occurs between individuals, the study deeply sequenced the blood TCR repertoires of five healthy adults. Between about 0.9 and 8.9 billion PBMCs per donor were obtained by leukapheresis. For each donor, CD4 naive and CD4 memory were each run on three plates, CD8 naive on two plates, and CD8 memory on one plate. To increase sequencing depth and limit assay-specific biases, TCR repertoire library preparation and sequencing were carried out by different laboratories using diverse techniques. Broad study findings and their caveats: Sharing across a few donors was observed for about 4.8% of naive CD4, about 4% of naive CD8, 2% to 2.5% of memory CD4, and roughly 0.43% of memory CD8 clonotypes. Pairwise subsampling indicated that sequencing depth was expected to affect the degree of clonotype sharing among donors. Estimated clonotype richness was generally larger for naive than for memory subsets. Sampling was restricted to blood, and TCR repertoires in tissues likely differ from the TCR repertoires found in blood. Compared with non-shared clonotypes, the clonotypes found in all four sorted-subset donors had higher generation probabilities. The small number of donors limited the genetic and exposure-history diversity represented. Even with the large sequencing depth, rarefaction of the sorted-subset datasets indicated that sequencing was incomplete.

In the case of this clone: Its antigen is not yet known. The sample holds no much larger clone one base away, and base qualities are not on file.

Trimming takes 3 bases off V and 5 bases off J; junction bases not matched to a gene: 10. The germline V gene gives CDR1 as MNHNS and CDR2 as SASEGT. The CDR3, from cysteine to phenylalanine, totals 16 residues. Only the CDR3 DNA is retained, 48 bases long and in frame from the first base. The donors were healthy, HIV-negative adults who had no recently reported acute infections or vaccinations. All donors were Caucasian adults living in Nashville, Tennessee, USA. Magnetic negative selection was used to enrich CD4+ T cells, after which naive cells were positively selected on CD45RA and the negative fraction became the memory subset. Blood was collected by leukapheresis, and PBMCs were isolated by Ficoll-Histopaque density gradient centrifugation and then cryopreserved in liquid nitrogen vapor phase. Analytical flow cytometry was used to check the purity and quantity of each magnetically sorted T cell population. From each sorted fraction, genomic DNA was isolated and quantified by UV absorbance on a Nanodrop 2000c.

Using the deep immunoSEQ assay, multiplex PCR amplified TCR CDR3 regions from genomic DNA. Genomic DNA extracted from each cell subset was distributed evenly over all wells of several immunoSEQ 96-well plates, and each plate served as one replicate. For sorted subsets, each replicate PCR was loaded with 200 ng genomic DNA, equivalent to 32,000 or so T cell genomes. The purified libraries were quantified using a Qubit 3.0 fluorometer, sized with a Bioanalyzer 2100, and then quantified again using the KAPA Library Quantification kit. Each immunoSEQ 96-well plate was sequenced on its own single-read 150-cycle Illumina NextSeq 550 flow cell. As for the authors' bioinformatics: Because the immunoSEQ output included only junctional sequences and no quality scores, the filtering could not be the same as the filtering used for full-length reads. To assign V/J genes and CDR3, sequences were annotated using PyIR, a Python wrapper for IgBLAST v1.9, with IMGT germline references. Reads with weak V/J assignments (E-value above 1e-6), missing CDR3, stop codons, out-of-frame junctions, or ambiguous translated residues were removed. V3J clonotypes were defined as sequences sharing an identical inferred V gene, J gene, and CDR3 amino acid sequence. Percentage overlap between repertoires was computed as shared unique clonotypes divided by the size of the smaller repertoire. Three approaches were used to assess repertoire richness: RTK rarefaction, the Chao1 estimator, and Recon v2.1 estimates of unobserved clonotypes. OLGA was used to compute generation probabilities for all TCRbeta clonotypes that the gDNA method yielded from a handful of donors. In its TCRdb copy, this immuneACCESS table keeps in-frame sequences only and misses some clones. Where compared with another copy, unresolved V genes explain less than half of these, and the others have no known cause. V, J and clone size are those of that table, while D and trimming were read from the DNA. In this sample the table shows hundreds of thousands of clones, 95% to 98% of which occur a single time. 0.057% of the sample is taken by the ten largest.

The sequence came from a woman aged 30 to 39 in good health. The chain couples TRBV6-1 to TRBJ2-1, with TRBD2 matching 7 junction bases. Source material: naive CD4+ T cells sorted from blood. The cell subset or site label, as the study defines it: CD45RA+ positively selected. The CDR3: CASSELLREWDNEQFF. The nucleotide sequence reads TGTGCCAGCAGTGAGTTGTTGCGGGAGTGGGACAATGAGCAGTTCTTC.